The sequence of this T cell receptor (beta chain) was determined in a study of T cells in Graves' hyperthyroidism and ophthalmopathy. The CDR3 sequence is 15 residues long. Trimming took off 0 bases at V and 10 bases at J, with 16 bases between the two ends. Germline lookup yields CDR1 LGHDT and CDR2 YNNKEL (reference sequence). Ten or more counts support this clonotype. There were TCR beta CDR3 regions amplified from RNA transcripts. First-round RT-PCR with HTBI primers amplified the TCR CDR3 region. TCRdb processed the multiplex PCR reads anew with MiXCR; each CDR3 protein has one entry. The sample has a few hundred thousand distinct CDR3 sequences, roughly 14% seen once.

This receptor was obtained from a woman in her thirties with Graves' hyperthyroidism. This chain joins TRBV3-1 and TRBJ2-1; D is unclear. The sample comprised blood. The CDR3 nucleotides read TGTGCCAGCAGCCAAGATACAAGGCCGGGCAACGAGCAGTTCTTC. Translation: CASSQDTRPGNEQFF.